The table lists the clone carrying this T cell receptor (beta chain) with a few counts. The V end was cut by 6 bases, the J end by 0 bases, with 14 bases between. CDR1 and CDR2 from the germline V gene are MNHNS and SASEGT. This CDR3 region has 15 residues. RNA transcripts served as the template for amplifying TCR beta CDR3 regions. First-round RT-PCR with HTBI primers amplified the TCR CDR3 region. Each CDR3 protein is one row after TCRdb ran MiXCR on the multiplex PCR reads. In the table there are approximately 740,000 distinct CDR3 sequences, around 15% of which are singletons. The record originates from a study of T cells in Graves' hyperthyroidism and ophthalmopathy.

The sequencing input was blood. The origin of this receptor is a woman aged 18-29 years with Graves' hyperthyroidism. The genes are TRBV6-1 and TRBJ1-1; a weak D match, TRBD1 (5 bases). CDR3 bases: TGTGCCAGCAGCCTGGGACCAGCCTTGAACACTGAAGCTTTCTTT. Its translation is CASSLGPALNTEAFF.